This entry lists 18 T cell receptor beta chains sequenced from one sample in a study of T cells in Graves' hyperthyroidism and ophthalmopathy. From RNA transcripts, TCR beta CDR3 regions were amplified. The HTBI set primed first-round TCR CDR3 RT-PCR. MiXCR, applied by TCRdb to the multiplex PCR reads, yields one record per CDR3 protein. The repertoire consists of under 400,000 distinct CDR3 sequences, with around 15% occurring once and the leading ten covering roughly 19%. The sample consisted of blood. These receptors originate from a woman aged 60-75 years with Graves' ophthalmopathy.

This clonotype has a handful of counts. CDR3 protein: CASSFSDTGELFF. CDR3 DNA: TGTGCCAGCAGTTTCTCAGACACCGGGGAGCTGTTTTTT. V is TRBV12-3 or TRBV12-4 and J is TRBJ2-2; D uncertain. This CDR3 comprises 13 residues. V was trimmed by 3 bases and J by 3 bases, leaving 5 bases between them.

In this sample, this clonotype turned up many times. The chain joins TRBV2 to TRBJ1-1, with a tentative D call TRBD1 (5 bases). The CDR3 sequence is 13 residues long. CDR1 and CDR2 from the germline V gene are SNHLY and FYNNEI. V lost 4 bases, J lost 5 bases, and 11 bases lay in between. The CDR3 protein is CASSAAGRTEAFF. The CDR3 nucleotides are TGTGCCAGCAGTGCGGCAGGGAGGACTGAAGCTTTCTTT. Based on the CDR3 plus reference TRBV2 and TRBJ1-1, the full variable domain is EPEVTQTPSHQVTQMGQEVILRCVPISNHLYFYWYRQILGQKVEFLVSFYNNEISEKSEIFDDQFSVERPDGSNFTLKIRSTKLEDSAMYFCASSAAGRTEAFFGQGTRLTVV.

This clonotype was detected many times. The chain has TRBV6-5 and TRBJ1-1; TRBD1 is a possible D gene (6 bases). Trimming left V 2 bases short and J 1 base short, with 8 bases between. The CDR3 runs 14 residues. Germline V gene sequence: CDR1 MNHEY, CDR2 SVGAGI. CDR3 sequence (DNA): TGTGCCAGCAGTTACGGGGGCCAGAACACTGAAGCTTTCTTT. This gives the protein CASSYGGQNTEAFF.

This clonotype was detected a few times. The V call is TRBV6-2 or TRBV6-3, the J call TRBJ1-5; TRBD1 might be the D (6 bases). The CDR3 has 16 residues. Trimming took off 2 bases at V and 2 bases at J, with 13 bases between the two ends. Germline V gives CDR1 MNHEY, CDR2 SVGEGT. The CDR3 is CASSYGGGIGNQPQHF. The CDR3 coding sequence is TGTGCCAGCAGTTACGGGGGGGGCATAGGCAATCAGCCCCAGCATTTT.

The chain links TRBV5-1 to TRBJ1-4, with D perhaps matching TRBD1 (6 bases). The V end was cut by 7 bases, the J end by 0 bases, with 16 bases between. Germline CDR1 SGHRS, CDR2 YFSETQ. The CDR3 covers 16 residues. The CDR3 bases are TGCGCCAGCGGCAGACCCAAGGGGGCAACTAATGAAAAACTGTTTTTT. Protein product: CASGRPKGATNEKLFF.

In its sample, this clonotype was seen many times. This chain uses TRBV12-3 or TRBV12-4 with TRBJ2-5; a possible D gene is TRBD2 (5 bases). Trimming pared 5 bases from V and 2 bases from J, leaving 15 bases between. The CDR3 length is 15 residues. CDR3 region: CASSLSGDRQETQYF. In DNA form, the CDR3 reads TGTGCCAGCAGTCTGAGCGGAGACCGTCAAGAGACCCAGTACTTC.

The V and J genes are TRBV7-2 and TRBJ1-4, with D possibly matching TRBD1 (6 bases). The CDR3 is 16 amino acids. Germline V gene sequence: CDR1 SGHTA, CDR2 FQGNSA. V was trimmed by 1 base and J by 5 bases, leaving 14 bases between them. The CDR3 loop reads CASSLGAARGNEKLFF. The CDR3 region has the DNA TGTGCCAGCAGCTTAGGTGCTGCCAGGGGAAATGAAAAACTGTTTTTT.

This clonotype was found a few times. The rearrangement joins TRBV10-1 to TRBJ2-1, with 14 bases lining up with TRBD2. The CDR3 extends over 18 amino acids. Looked up from germline, CDR1 is WNHNN and CDR2 is SYGVQD (reference sequence). Trimming removed 2 bases from V and 3 bases from J; junction bases left unmatched: 6. CDR3 loop: CASSEARLAGGGYNEQFF. The DNA for the CDR3 is TGCGCCAGCAGTGAGGCTAGACTAGCGGGAGGGGGCTACAATGAGCAGTTCTTC.

There are many counts of this clonotype. The chain combines TRBV18 with TRBJ2-7, with a possible D match to TRBD2 (7 bases). Trimming took 3 bases from V and 5 from J, leaving 20 bases between them. Germline CDR1 KGHSH, CDR2 LQKENI. This CDR3 has 16 amino acids. The CDR3: CASSPPLRGGADEQYF. The CDR3 DNA reads as TGTGCCAGCTCACCCCCACTGAGGGGGGGCGCGGACGAGCAGTACTTC.

The V call is TRBV6-5, the J call TRBJ1-4; the match to TRBD1 covers 7 bases. The CDR3 extends over 15 amino acids. CDR1 and CDR2 (germline): MNHEY, SVGAGI. V lost 2 bases to trimming and J lost 4 bases; unmatched junction nucleotides: 4. The CDR3 DNA reads as TGTGCCAGCAGTTACCCCGGGACAGATAATGAAAAACTGTTTTTT. Translating gives CASSYPGTDNEKLFF.

This clonotype was counted ten times or more. This chain links TRBV2 with TRBJ1-3; D is unresolved. This CDR3 has 16 residues. Trimming took 8 bases from V and 0 from J, leaving 17 bases between them. Germline CDR1 reads SNHLY; CDR2 reads FYNNEI. The DNA of the CDR3 is TGTGCCAGCGGTTTGGCCGAGGCATACTCTGGAAACACCATATATTTT. Encoded protein: CASGLAEAYSGNTIYF.

This clonotype was detected many times. CDR3 DNA: TGTGCCTGGAGTGTAAATACTGTGTGGGAAAAACTGTTTTTT. Translating gives CAWSVNTVWEKLFF. The chain combines TRBV30 with TRBJ1-4; no reliable D call. V lost 0 bases and J 8 bases, leaving 13 bases between the germline ends. The CDR3 runs to 14 residues. Germline CDR1 GTSNPN, CDR2 SVGIG (reference sequence).

About this clonotype itself: A read error may explain this, as a much larger clone is one base away. The chain has TRBV3-1 and TRBJ2-2, with 8 positions matching TRBD1. Germline assignment: CDR1 LGHDT and CDR2 YNNKEL (reference sequence). This CDR3 is built from 15 residues. CDR3 in amino acids: CASSQGRGQGGELSF. The CDR3 bases are TGTGCCAGCAGCCAAGGCAGGGGGCAAGGCGGGGAGCTGTCTTTT.

The chain recombines TRBV6-1 with TRBJ2-2, with D perhaps matching TRBD2 (5 bases). This CDR3 comprises 16 residues. Trimming took 6 bases from V and 2 from J, leaving 16 bases between them. Germline CDR1 is MNHNS and CDR2 is SASEGT. CDR3 DNA: TGTGCCAGCAGCCGCCGGGGAGCGGCAAACACCGGGGAGCTGTTTTTT. It codes for CASSRRGAANTGELFF.

The chain has TRBV11-1 and TRBJ1-1; D is ambiguous. V was cut by 1 base and J by 1 base, with 10 bases left in between. Germline V gives CDR1 SGHAT, CDR2 FQDESV (reference sequence). CDR3 length equals 15 residues. The CDR3 nucleotides are TGTGCCAGCAGCTTAGAACGGGCCCAGAACACTGAAGCTTTCTTT. Its protein is CASSLERAQNTEAFF.

This clonotype has ten or more counts. This chain uses TRBV7-9 with TRBJ2-3; 8 nucleotides agree with TRBD2. V trimming: 1 base; J trimming: 0 bases; junction bases outside the gene matches: 6. Germline CDR1 and CDR2: SEHNR and FQNEAQ (reference sequence). The CDR3 contains 17 residues. CDR3 sequence reads: CASSLGSGSASTDTQYF. Here the CDR3 DNA reads TGTGCCAGCAGCTTAGGGAGCGGGAGTGCTAGCACAGATACGCAGTATTTT.

The chain couples TRBV18 to TRBJ2-1; 11 bases line up with TRBD2. Per germline, CDR1 KGHSH and CDR2 LQKENI. This CDR3 comprises 16 residues. V lost 2 bases to trimming and J lost 4 bases; unmatched junction nucleotides: 4. CDR3 sequence reads: CASSPGLAGQYNEQFF. CDR3 sequence (DNA): TGTGCCAGCTCACCAGGACTAGCGGGCCAATACAATGAGCAGTTCTTC.

There are a few counts of this clonotype. The J gene is TRBJ2-1, the V gene TRBV12-3 or TRBV12-4; 14 positions agree with TRBD2. J lost 4 bases, V lost 3 bases, and 8 bases had no gene match. The CDR3 totals 18 residues. The CDR3 protein is CASSFPRLAGGGYNEQFF. In DNA form, the CDR3 reads TGTGCCAGCAGTTTCCCGAGACTAGCGGGGGGGGGGTACAATGAGCAGTTCTTC.